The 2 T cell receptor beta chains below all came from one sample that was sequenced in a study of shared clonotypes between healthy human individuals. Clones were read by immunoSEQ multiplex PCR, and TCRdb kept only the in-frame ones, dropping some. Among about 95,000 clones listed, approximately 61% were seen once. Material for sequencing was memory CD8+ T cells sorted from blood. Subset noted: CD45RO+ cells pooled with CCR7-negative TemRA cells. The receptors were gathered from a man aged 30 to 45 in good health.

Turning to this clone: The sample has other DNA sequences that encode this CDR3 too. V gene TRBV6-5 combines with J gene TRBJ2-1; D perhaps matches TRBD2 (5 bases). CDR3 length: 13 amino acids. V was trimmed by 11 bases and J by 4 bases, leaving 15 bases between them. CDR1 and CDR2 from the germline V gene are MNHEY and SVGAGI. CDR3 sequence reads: CASSYGNYNEQFF. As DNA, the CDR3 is TGTGCCTCCAGCTACGGGAATTACAATGAGCAGTTCTTC.

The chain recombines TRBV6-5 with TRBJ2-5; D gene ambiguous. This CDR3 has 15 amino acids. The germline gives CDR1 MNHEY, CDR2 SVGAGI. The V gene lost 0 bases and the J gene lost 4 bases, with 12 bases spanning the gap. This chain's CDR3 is CASSYSMGGAETQYF. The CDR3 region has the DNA TGTGCCAGCAGTTACTCGATGGGCGGCGCAGAGACCCAGTACTTC.